Detailed here is one T cell receptor beta chain. In this sample, this clonotype turned up a few times. Its antigen is not yet known. Base qualities are missing; no much larger clone stands one base away. This specimen comes from a study of identical twins (dated by TCRdb to the mid-2010s). Some background on the complete study: To test whether fetal clonotypes persist, this study deep-sequenced TCR alpha and beta repertoires from monozygotic twins, from unrelated adults of various ages, and from cord blood. Replicate twin experiments were performed at different times using different library preparation protocols to rule out contamination.

All donors were healthy Caucasians. The twin cohort comprised three pairs of female monozygotic twins, all aged roughly 18 to 30 years. The RNA used for TCR libraries was isolated from peripheral blood mononuclear cells. The investigation overall reported the following: In monozygotic twins, out-of-frame TCR alpha sharing was systematically underestimated by recombination models, although the models agreed with sharing between unrelated individuals. In beta out-of-frame sequences, excess twin sharing was weaker, because having fewer shared sequences lowered the signal-to-noise ratio. Because the same donors could not be followed over many years, conclusions were based on cross-sectional statistical analysis. Fewer insertions were carried by abundant cord blood beta clonotypes; a weaker similar trend was observed in young adult naive repertoires, while no such trend was observed in memory repertoires. Compared with coincidental sharing between unrelated individuals, out-of-frame TCR alpha sequences shared between twins had an excess of sequences with low generation probability. Zero-insertion analyses could be partly confounded by invariant T cells such as MAIT and iNKT, though diverse VJ usage argued against such confounding for most clonotypes.

The library was built by means of 5' RACE. The instrument was an Illumina HiSeq 2000. A universal primer binding site was added through template switching, and the final cDNA carried a unique molecular identifier so that TCR cDNA molecules could be counted accurately. First-strand cDNA for TCR alpha and beta chains was synthesized from specific primers in the conserved constant-segment region. Each cDNA library was double barcoded, with a SMART-Mk sample barcode plus Illumina barcodes, to control for contamination. Two successive PCR steps introduced TruSeq adapter sequences along with Illumina sample barcodes. Sequencing of the TCR alpha and beta cDNA libraries was done on the Illumina HiSeq platform using custom primers. In the original analysis: MiGEC processed the raw reads to extract unique molecular identifiers, while MiXCR was used to determine the CDR3 positions. For each individual, recombination models were inferred using an EM algorithm with the repgenHMM and IGoR tools. The tcR package in R was used for shared clonotype analysis, with sharing normalized by the product of cloneset sizes. To study raw recombination without the effects of thymic and clonal selection, out-of-frame nonproductive sequences were analyzed. TCRdb handled the public reads itself, with Q25 trimming in fastp and clone calling in MiXCR, and kept productive beta chains. Merged by CDR3 protein, the rows form single entries marked with the most common genes and DNA. The V and J calls shown here were made by TCRdb, not taken from the authors' results. The sample profile shows hundreds of thousands of distinct CDR3 sequences; over 20% of them were found once. 4.3% of the sample is taken by the ten largest.

CDR1 and CDR2 (SGHRS, YFSETQ) derive from the germline V gene. The CDR3 covers 15 residues, taking in both the cysteine and the phenylalanine. The only DNA kept is the CDR3, 45 bases in frame from the first base. Between the V and J ends, shortened by 4 bases and 3 bases respectively, the junction contains 15 bases. The sample also formed part of further work on T cells expressing NK-cell markers. The second source states: Three sorted T-cell subsets (CD3+CD56+NKG2C+, CD3+CD56+NKG2C- and CD3+CD56-NKG2C+) from fewer than 10 donors had their TCR beta-chain repertoires profiled. Among the eight sequenced donors, seven were HCMV-seropositive and one was HCMV-seronegative. To restrict sorting to alphabetaTCR-expressing T cells, an anti-gammadeltaTCR antibody was added in several experiments. In six donors, the dominant CD3+CD56+NKG2C+ clonotypes ranked among the top 10 CD8+ clonotypes, making up roughly 1.0-7.0% of CD8+ T cells. Those dominant clonotypes were again the most abundant among CD3+CD56-NKG2C+ cells in a handful of donors, at about 25-60.1%. Whether the expanded NKG2C-expressing T cell clones were specific for HCMV antigens was left unclear. All eight donors whose samples were sequenced were randomly selected healthy volunteers, three of them men and five women. To determine HCMV serostatus, a commercial ELISA kit was used to detect HCMV-specific IgG in serum. Bulk peripheral blood T-cell repertoires were additionally sequenced from unsorted PBMC for about six donors. MIGEC handled demultiplexing of the reads and grouping by UMI, while MiTCR was used to assemble and quantify clonotypes. Only TCR cDNA sequences supported by at least two reads were kept to exclude erroneous sequences. The tcR package was used for downstream repertoire analysis, and clonotypes were matched across fractions by CDR3 nucleotide sequence plus V segment. Antigen specificity was annotated against VDJdb with VDJmatch, allowing one amino acid substitution in CDR3.

The origin of this receptor is a woman between 18 and 29 years old in good health. The sequencing input was PBMCs. The chain uses TRBV5-1 and TRBJ2-3, with no confidently assigned D gene. The encoded CDR3 is CASSNGDSFTDTQYF. The DNA is TGCGCCAGCAGCAATGGCGATTCGTTTACAGATACGCAGTATTTT.